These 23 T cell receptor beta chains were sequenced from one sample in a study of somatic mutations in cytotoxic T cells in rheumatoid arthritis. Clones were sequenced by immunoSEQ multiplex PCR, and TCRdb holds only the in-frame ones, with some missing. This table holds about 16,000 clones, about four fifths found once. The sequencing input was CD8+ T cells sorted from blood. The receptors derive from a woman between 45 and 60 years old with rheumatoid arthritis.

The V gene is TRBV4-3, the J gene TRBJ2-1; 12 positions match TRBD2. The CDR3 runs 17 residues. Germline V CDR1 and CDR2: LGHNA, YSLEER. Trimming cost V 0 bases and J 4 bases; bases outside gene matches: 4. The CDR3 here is CASSQDWLAGGYNEQFF. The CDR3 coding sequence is TGCGCCAGCAGCCAAGATTGGCTAGCGGGAGGGTACAATGAGCAGTTCTTC.

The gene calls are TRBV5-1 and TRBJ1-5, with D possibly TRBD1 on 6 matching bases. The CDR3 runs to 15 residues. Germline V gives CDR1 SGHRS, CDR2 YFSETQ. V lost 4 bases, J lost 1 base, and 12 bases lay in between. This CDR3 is CASSPQGESNQPQHF. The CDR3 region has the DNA TGCGCCAGCAGCCCACAGGGAGAGAGCAATCAGCCCCAGCATTTT.

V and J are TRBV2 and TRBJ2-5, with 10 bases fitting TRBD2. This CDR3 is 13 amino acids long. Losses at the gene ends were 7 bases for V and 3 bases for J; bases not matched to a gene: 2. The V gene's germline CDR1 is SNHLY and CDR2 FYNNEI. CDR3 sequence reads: CASTSGRKETQYF. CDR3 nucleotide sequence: TGTGCCAGCACTAGCGGGAGAAAAGAGACCCAGTACTTC.

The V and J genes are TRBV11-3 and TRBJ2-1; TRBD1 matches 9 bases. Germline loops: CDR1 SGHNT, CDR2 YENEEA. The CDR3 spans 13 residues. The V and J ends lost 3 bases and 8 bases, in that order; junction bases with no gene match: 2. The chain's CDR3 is CASSLGQGHEQFF. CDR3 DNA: TGTGCCAGCAGCTTGGGACAGGGCCATGAGCAGTTCTTC.

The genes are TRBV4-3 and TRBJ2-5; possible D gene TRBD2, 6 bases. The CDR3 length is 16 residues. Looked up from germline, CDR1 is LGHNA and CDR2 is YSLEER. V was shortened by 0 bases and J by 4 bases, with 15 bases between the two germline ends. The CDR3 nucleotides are TGCGCCAGCAGCCAAGACGGGAGCGGCCCCCTAGAGACCCAGTACTTC. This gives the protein CASSQDGSGPLETQYF.

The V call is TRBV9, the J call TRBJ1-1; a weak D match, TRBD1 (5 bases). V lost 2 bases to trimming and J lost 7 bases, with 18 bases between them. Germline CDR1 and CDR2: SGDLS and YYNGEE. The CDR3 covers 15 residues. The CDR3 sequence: CASSVIPGTGYEAFF. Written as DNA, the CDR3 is TGTGCCAGCAGCGTGATCCCGGGGACGGGTTATGAAGCTTTCTTT.

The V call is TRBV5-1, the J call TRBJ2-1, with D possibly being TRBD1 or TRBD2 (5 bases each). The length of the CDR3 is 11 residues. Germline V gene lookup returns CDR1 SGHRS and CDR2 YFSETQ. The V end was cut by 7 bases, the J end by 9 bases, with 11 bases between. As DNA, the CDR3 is TGCGCCAGCGGGACCGGGGTTGAGCAGTTCTTC. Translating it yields CASGTGVEQFF.

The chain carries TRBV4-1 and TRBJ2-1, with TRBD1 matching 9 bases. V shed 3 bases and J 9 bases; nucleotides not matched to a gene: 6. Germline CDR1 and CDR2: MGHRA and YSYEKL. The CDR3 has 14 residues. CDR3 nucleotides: TGCGCCAGCAGCCAGTGGGACAGGGAGGGTGAGCAGTTCTTC. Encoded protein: CASSQWDREGEQFF.

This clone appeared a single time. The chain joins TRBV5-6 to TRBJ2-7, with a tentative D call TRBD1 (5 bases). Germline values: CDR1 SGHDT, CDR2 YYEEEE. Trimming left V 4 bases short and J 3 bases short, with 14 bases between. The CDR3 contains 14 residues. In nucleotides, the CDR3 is TGTGCCAGCAGCCCACCAGATGACAGCTACGAGCAGTACTTC. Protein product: CASSPPDDSYEQYF.

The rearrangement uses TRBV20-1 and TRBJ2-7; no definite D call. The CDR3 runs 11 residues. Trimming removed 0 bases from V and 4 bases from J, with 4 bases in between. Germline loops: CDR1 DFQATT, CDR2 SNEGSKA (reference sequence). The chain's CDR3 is CSAREEYEQYF. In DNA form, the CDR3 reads TGCAGTGCTAGAGAAGAATACGAGCAGTACTTC.

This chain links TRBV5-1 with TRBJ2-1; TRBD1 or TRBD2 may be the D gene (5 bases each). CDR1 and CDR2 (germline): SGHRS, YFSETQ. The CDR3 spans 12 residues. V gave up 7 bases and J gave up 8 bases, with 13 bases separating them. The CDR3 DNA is TGCGCCAGCGAAGGGACCCCGGATGAGCAGTTCTTC. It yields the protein CASEGTPDEQFF.

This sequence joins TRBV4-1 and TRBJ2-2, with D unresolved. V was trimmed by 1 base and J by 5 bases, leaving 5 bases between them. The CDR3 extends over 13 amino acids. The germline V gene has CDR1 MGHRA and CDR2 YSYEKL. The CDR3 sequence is CASSQVGTGELFF. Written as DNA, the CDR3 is TGCGCCAGCAGCCAAGTAGGGACCGGGGAGCTGTTTTTT.

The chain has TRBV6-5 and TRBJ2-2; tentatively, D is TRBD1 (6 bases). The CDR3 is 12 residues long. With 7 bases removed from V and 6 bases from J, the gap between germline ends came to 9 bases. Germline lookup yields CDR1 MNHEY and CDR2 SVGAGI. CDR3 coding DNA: TGTGCCAGCAAGGGACATCCCGGGGAGCTGTTTTTT. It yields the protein CASKGHPGELFF.

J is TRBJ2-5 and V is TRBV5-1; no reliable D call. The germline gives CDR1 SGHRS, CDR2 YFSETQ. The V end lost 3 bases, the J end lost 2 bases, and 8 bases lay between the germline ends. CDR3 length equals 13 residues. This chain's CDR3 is CASSSDIQETQYF. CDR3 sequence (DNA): TGCGCCAGCAGCTCCGATATACAAGAGACCCAGTACTTC. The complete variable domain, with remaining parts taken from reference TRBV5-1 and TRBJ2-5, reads KAGVTQTPRYLIKTRGQQVTLSCSPISGHRSVSWYQQTPGQGLQFLFEYFSETQRNKGNFPGRFSGRQFSNSRSEMNVSTLELGDSALYLCASSSDIQETQYFGPGTRLLVL.

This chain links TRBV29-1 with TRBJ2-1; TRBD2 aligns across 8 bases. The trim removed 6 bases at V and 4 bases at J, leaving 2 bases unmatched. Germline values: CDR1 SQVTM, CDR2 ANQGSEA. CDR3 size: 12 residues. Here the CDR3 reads CSVVAGYNEQFF. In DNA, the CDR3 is TGCAGCGTAGTAGCGGGGTACAATGAGCAGTTCTTC.

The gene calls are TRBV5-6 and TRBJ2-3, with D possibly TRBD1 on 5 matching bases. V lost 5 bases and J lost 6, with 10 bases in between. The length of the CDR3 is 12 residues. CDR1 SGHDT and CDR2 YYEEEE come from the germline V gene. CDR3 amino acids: CASRDKLDTQYF. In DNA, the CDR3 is TGTGCCAGCAGGGACAAACTGGATACGCAGTATTTT. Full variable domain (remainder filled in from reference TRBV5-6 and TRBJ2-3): DAGVTQSPTHLIKTRGQQVTLRCSPKSGHDTVSWYQQALGQGPQFIFQYYEEEERQRGNFPDRFSGHQFPNYSSELNVNALLLGDSALYLCASRDKLDTQYFGPGTRLTVL.

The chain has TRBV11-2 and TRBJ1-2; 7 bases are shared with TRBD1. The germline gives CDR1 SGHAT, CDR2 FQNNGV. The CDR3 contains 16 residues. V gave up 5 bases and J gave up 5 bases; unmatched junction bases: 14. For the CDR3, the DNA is TGTGCCAGCAGCACTGGACAGGACCTTCGAATTTATGGCTACACCTTC. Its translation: CASSTGQDLRIYGYTF.

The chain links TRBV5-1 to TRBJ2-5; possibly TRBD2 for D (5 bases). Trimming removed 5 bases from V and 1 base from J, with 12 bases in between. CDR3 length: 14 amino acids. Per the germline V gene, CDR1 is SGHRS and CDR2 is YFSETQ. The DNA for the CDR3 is TGCGCCAGCAGGATTAAGGACTTCCAAGAGACCCAGTACTTC. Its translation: CASRIKDFQETQYF.

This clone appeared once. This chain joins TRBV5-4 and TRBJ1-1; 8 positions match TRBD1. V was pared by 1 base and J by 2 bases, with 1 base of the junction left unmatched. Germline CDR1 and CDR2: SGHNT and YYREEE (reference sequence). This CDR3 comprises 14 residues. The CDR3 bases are TGTGCCAGCAGCTTGTCAGGGGGCAACACTGAAGCTTTCTTT. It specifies CASSLSGGNTEAFF.

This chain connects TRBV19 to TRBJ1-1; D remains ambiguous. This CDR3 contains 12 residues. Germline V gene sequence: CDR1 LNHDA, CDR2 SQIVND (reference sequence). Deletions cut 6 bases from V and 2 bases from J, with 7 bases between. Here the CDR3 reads CASRLGNTEAFF. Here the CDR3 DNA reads TGTGCCAGTAGGTTGGGAAACACTGAAGCTTTCTTT.

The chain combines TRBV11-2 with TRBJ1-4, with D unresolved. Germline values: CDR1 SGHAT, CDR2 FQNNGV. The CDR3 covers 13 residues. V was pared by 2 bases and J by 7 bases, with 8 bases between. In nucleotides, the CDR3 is TGTGCCAGCAGCTTATCGACATCTGAAAAACTGTTTTTT. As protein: CASSLSTSEKLFF.

The CDR3: CASSLVGDTQYF. DNA for the CDR3: TGTGCCAGCAGCTTGGTGGGAGATACGCAGTATTTT. J is TRBJ2-3 and V is TRBV5-6; D uncertain. The length of the CDR3 is 12 residues. Germline lookup yields CDR1 SGHDT and CDR2 YYEEEE. Between the trimmed V and J ends, which lost 0 bases and 5 bases, there was a span of 4 bases.

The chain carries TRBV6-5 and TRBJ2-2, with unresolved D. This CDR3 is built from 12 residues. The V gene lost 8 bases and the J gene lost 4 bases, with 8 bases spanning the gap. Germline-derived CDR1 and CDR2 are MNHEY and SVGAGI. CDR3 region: CASLTPTGELFF. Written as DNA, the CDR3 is TGTGCCAGCCTCACCCCCACCGGGGAGCTGTTTTTT.